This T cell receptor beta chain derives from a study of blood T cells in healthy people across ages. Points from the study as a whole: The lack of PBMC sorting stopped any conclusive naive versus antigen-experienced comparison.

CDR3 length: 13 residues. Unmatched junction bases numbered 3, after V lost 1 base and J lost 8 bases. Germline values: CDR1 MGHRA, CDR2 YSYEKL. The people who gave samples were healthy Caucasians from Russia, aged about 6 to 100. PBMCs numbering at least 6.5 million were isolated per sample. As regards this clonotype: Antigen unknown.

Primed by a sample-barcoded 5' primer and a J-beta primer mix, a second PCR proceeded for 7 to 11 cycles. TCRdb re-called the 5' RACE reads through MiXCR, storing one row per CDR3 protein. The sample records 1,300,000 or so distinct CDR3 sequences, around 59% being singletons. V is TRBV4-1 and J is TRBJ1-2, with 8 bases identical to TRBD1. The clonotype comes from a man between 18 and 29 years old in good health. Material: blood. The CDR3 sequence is CASSQGTGSGYTF. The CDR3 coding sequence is TGCGCCAGCAGCCAAGGGACAGGGAGCGGCTACACCTTC.